This TCR beta chain was identified during a study of cytomegalovirus exposure and HLA in healthy donors. Germline V gene data show CDR1 as SGHTA and CDR2 as FQGTGA. This CDR3 is 15 amino acids long. Trimming at V came to 6 bases and at J to 4 bases, leaving 5 bases not matched to a gene. The PCR had 60 Vbeta and 13 Jbeta primers. This table comes from immunoSEQ multiplex PCR, and its TCRdb copy is limited to in-frame clones, with some not included. The sample lists about 130,000 clones; roughly 80% were seen once. The source is a middle-aged woman in good health and CMV-seronegative. The sequencing sample was made of PBMCs. The rearrangement joins TRBV7-3 to TRBJ2-1; 11 bases line up with TRBD2. CDR3 nucleotides: TGTGCCAGCAGTTCGGGGACTAGCGGATACAATGAGCAGTTCTTC. Encoded protein: CASSSGTSGYNEQFF.